A single sample is the source of the 29 T cell receptor beta chains below, sequenced in a study of metastatic and nonmetastatic thyroid tumors. Ahead of thyroid surgery, no patient had received treatment of any kind. TCRdb re-called the PCR reads via MiXCR. The data hold about 45,000 clones, with roughly 4% observed a single time. The sequencing input was blood. These TCRs come from a female donor with papillary thyroid cancer or a benign thyroid nodule (not recorded which). Some clones in this sample may be carry-over from other donors' samples.

This clone was seen many times. This rearrangement joins TRBV25-1 to TRBJ2-2; D is ambiguous. The CDR3 has 14 residues. Germline lookup yields CDR1 MGHDK and CDR2 SYGVNS. Trimming removed 4 bases from V and 3 bases from J, with 9 bases in between. CDR3 coding DNA: TGTGCCAGCAGTGGCCCCAGTGACACCGGGGAGCTGTTTTTT. It encodes CASSGPSDTGELFF.

The table lists this clone with many counts. Because the CDR3 is missing its conserved closing phenylalanine or tryptophan, this is likely a read error. The V and J genes are TRBV19 and TRBJ2-3; 9 nucleotides align to TRBD2. The V segment lost 7 bases and the J segment 8 bases; nucleotides outside the gene matches: 19. The CDR3 runs 17 residues. Germline-derived CDR1 and CDR2 are LNHDA and SQIVND (reference sequence). The CDR3 region has the DNA TGTGCCAGTAAAGCGCTAGCGGGACCAATTAGCGCAGCTACGCAGTATGAT. It yields the protein CASKALAGPISAATQYD.

The sample holds many counts of this clone. V and J are TRBV13 and TRBJ2-1, with 7 bases matching TRBD2. With 3 bases clipped from V and 2 bases from J, the junction kept 1 base outside the gene matches. The CDR3 totals 14 residues. Germline assignment: CDR1 PRHDT and CDR2 FYEKMQ (reference sequence). The DNA for the CDR3 is TGTGCCAGCAGCTTGGGGGGGGCCTACAATGAGCAGTTCTTC. It is translated as CASSLGGAYNEQFF.

At least ten counts were recorded for this clone. The rearrangement joins TRBV2 to TRBJ1-3; TRBD1 is a possible D gene (5 bases). The CDR3 length is 15 residues. Trimming took off 2 bases at V and 3 bases at J, with 11 bases between the two ends. Germline V lookup: CDR1 SNHLY, CDR2 FYNNEI. This CDR3 is CASSEMRGGGNTIYF. CDR3 DNA: TGTGCCAGCAGTGAAATGAGGGGAGGTGGAAACACCATATATTTT.

The chain links TRBV3-1 to TRBJ2-1; tentatively, D is TRBD1 or TRBD2 (5 bases each). The ends were cut back, 3 bases at V and 5 bases at J, with 20 bases in the middle. The germline V gene has CDR1 LGHDT and CDR2 YNNKEL (reference sequence). The CDR3 is made up of 17 amino acids. CDR3 coding DNA: TGTGCCAGCAGCCAGGCTAGTGGGGGACGTAGTAACAATGAGCAGTTCTTC. This sequence encodes CASSQASGGRSNNEQFF.

This clone appeared many times. This chain joins TRBV9 and TRBJ2-7, with D unclear. This CDR3 is 15 amino acids long. Trimming stripped 0 bases from V and 0 bases from J, with 10 bases between. The germline CDR1 and CDR2 sequences are SGDLS and YYNGEE. CDR3 nucleotides: TGTGCCAGCAGCGTAGACTCCCGAAGCTCCTACGAGCAGTACTTC. Its protein is CASSVDSRSSYEQYF. The complete variable domain, with remaining parts taken from reference TRBV9 and TRBJ2-7, reads DSGVTQTPKHLITATGQRVTLRCSPRSGDLSVYWYQQSLDQGLQFLIQYYNGEERAKGNILERFSAQQFPDLHSELNLSSLELGDSALYFCASSVDSRSSYEQYFGPGTRLTVT.

This clone appeared many times. V is TRBV10-2 and J is TRBJ2-1; 13 positions agree with TRBD2. V dropped 7 bases and J dropped 7; count of bases not matched to a gene: 10. The CDR3 has 16 amino acids. Germline loops: CDR1 WSHSY, CDR2 SAAADI. This chain's CDR3 is CASTILAGGGANEQFF. CDR3 coding DNA: TGCGCCAGCACCATACTAGCGGGAGGGGGGGCGAATGAGCAGTTCTTC.

This clone was counted a few times. The sample carries other DNA sequences with the same CDR3. V gene TRBV19 combines with J gene TRBJ2-7; 8 bases match TRBD1. This CDR3 comprises 14 residues. Germline V gives CDR1 LNHDA, CDR2 SQIVND (reference sequence). Trimming cost V 10 bases and J 3 bases; bases outside gene matches: 11. The CDR3 protein is CATGAGTGFYEQYF. The CDR3 DNA follows: TGTGCCACTGGGGCCGGGACAGGTTTCTACGAGCAGTACTTC.

The chain joins TRBV7-9 to TRBJ2-3, with 8 bases lining up with TRBD1. Gene TRBJ1-5 matches the end of the DNA better, so the J call may be wrong. CDR3 length: 16 residues. Germline V gene lookup returns CDR1 SEHNR and CDR2 FQNEAQ (reference sequence). CDR3 protein: CASSPTWTGTTDTQHF. The CDR3 DNA reads as TGTGCCAGCAGCCCTACCTGGACAGGGACCACAGATACGCAGCATTTT.

A few counts support this clone. The chain employs TRBV20-1 and TRBJ1-5; TRBD1 is a possible D gene (5 bases). Looked up from germline, CDR1 is DFQATT and CDR2 is SNEGSKA (reference sequence). The CDR3 runs to 14 residues. Trimming left V 4 bases short and J 7 bases short, with 17 bases between. CDR3 DNA: TGCAGTGCTAACATAGGGGCGGGAGTCCAGCCCCAGCATTTT. Its translation is CSANIGAGVQPQHF.

This clone was seen repeatedly, ten times or more. This sequence joins TRBV2 and TRBJ1-1, with D possibly being TRBD1 (5 bases). Trimming shortened V by 2 bases and J by 3 bases, and 10 bases separated the two germline ends. CDR1 and CDR2 from the germline V gene are SNHLY and FYNNEI. The CDR3 covers 14 residues. CDR3 sequence (DNA): TGTGCCAGCAGTGAATACAGGTTGGACACTGAAGCTTTCTTT. It translates to CASSEYRLDTEAFF.

Many counts were recorded for this clone. The chain joins TRBV6-1 to TRBJ1-1; 7 bases are shared with TRBD1. This CDR3 spans 14 amino acids. The germline V gene has CDR1 MNHNS and CDR2 SASEGT. Trimming at V came to 4 bases and at J to 7 bases, leaving 9 bases not matched to a gene. Here the CDR3 reads CASSGQGYLIEAFF. Here the CDR3 DNA reads TGTGCCAGCAGTGGACAGGGCTACTTAATTGAAGCTTTCTTT.

This clone was recorded at least ten times. A read error is likely, as this CDR3 ends without the conserved phenylalanine or tryptophan. The limits of the CDR3 on the DNA are not certain, so only TCRdb's listed CDR3 is given. The V and J genes are TRBV10-1 and TRBJ2-1; the table calls TRBD2, which could not be checked here. Germline loops: CDR1 WNHNN, CDR2 SYGVQD (reference sequence). 12 amino acids form the CDR3, both terminal residues included. CDR3 protein: CASSESGGKLFL.

In its sample, this clone was seen many times. This chain connects TRBV19 to TRBJ2-1; the D gene is possibly TRBD2 (6 bases). This CDR3 spans 14 amino acids. Trimming stripped 4 bases from V and 0 bases from J, with 7 bases between. Germline V lookup: CDR1 LNHDA, CDR2 SQIVND (reference sequence). The CDR3 here is CASSTGDSYNEQFF. CDR3 DNA sequence: TGTGCCAGTAGTACGGGGGACTCCTACAATGAGCAGTTCTTC. The variable domain in full, completed from reference TRBV19 and TRBJ2-1, reads DGGITQSPKYLFRKEGQNVTLSCEQNLNHDAMYWYRQDPGQGLRLIYYSQIVNDFQKGDIAEGYSVSREKKESFPLTVTSAQKNPTAFYLCASSTGDSYNEQFFGPGTRLTVL.

This clone was counted only a few times. A much larger clone is a single base away; this may be a read error. The chain uses TRBV27 and TRBJ2-1; TRBD2 agrees at 10 bases. CDR1 and CDR2 from the germline V gene are MNHEY and SMNVEV (reference sequence). The CDR3 spans 19 residues. CDR3 coding DNA: TGCGCCAGCAGTACCCGCAGGCTCAATCTAGCGGGAGCTCTCAATGAGCAGTTCTTC. It codes for CASSTRRLNLAGALNEQFF.

This clone was counted at least ten times. The chain joins TRBV11-3 to TRBJ1-2, with TRBD1 matching over 9 bases. Germline V gene lookup returns CDR1 SGHNT and CDR2 YENEEA. CDR3 length equals 13 residues. J was trimmed by 8 bases and V by 5 bases; bases with no gene match: 6. DNA for the CDR3: TGTGCCAGCAGCGTCGGGACAGGGAAAGGCTACACCTTC. This encodes CASSVGTGKGYTF.

This clone showed up just a few times. The rearrangement links TRBV6-4 to TRBJ2-3, with a weak D call TRBD2 (6 bases). The ends were cut back, 6 bases at V and 4 bases at J, with 17 bases in the middle. CDR1 is MRHNA and CDR2 is SNTAGT in the germline V gene. The CDR3 contains 15 residues. DNA for the CDR3: TGTGCCAGCAGCTCGACTATCGGGGGTGCAGATACGCAGTATTTT. As protein: CASSSTIGGADTQYF.

This clone was seen repeatedly, ten times or more. The chain employs TRBV27 and TRBJ2-3, with D hard to call. The V gene's germline CDR1 is MNHEY and CDR2 SMNVEV (reference sequence). Trimming took off 2 bases at V and 0 bases at J, with 12 bases between the two ends. The CDR3 is 16 amino acids. CDR3 protein: CASSLGITSSTDTQYF. The DNA for the CDR3 is TGTGCCAGCAGTTTAGGGATAACATCTAGCACAGATACGCAGTATTTT.

This clone is categorized as medium-sized. The rearrangement joins TRBV6-1 to TRBJ2-7, with D perhaps given as TRBD1 or TRBD2 (5 bases each). The CDR3 loop spans 12 amino acids. Trimming took 3 bases from V and 5 from J, leaving 8 bases between them. Germline lookup yields CDR1 MNHNS and CDR2 SASEGT. The CDR3: CASSEVGDEQYF. CDR3 DNA sequence: TGTGCCAGCAGTGAGGTGGGGGACGAGCAGTACTTC.

This clone was counted many times. The chain is built from TRBV6-1 and TRBJ1-1; D gene unclear. Deletions cut 2 bases from V and 4 bases from J, with 11 bases between. The CDR3 totals 14 residues. Germline-derived CDR1 and CDR2 are MNHNS and SASEGT. Written as DNA, the CDR3 is TGTGCCAGCAGTGAATCCGCTTGGGGCACTGAAGCTTTCTTT. Amino acid sequence: CASSESAWGTEAFF.

This clone was seen a handful of times. The V call is TRBV20-1, the J call TRBJ2-7, with 7 nucleotides matching TRBD1. The CDR3 consists of 15 residues. V lost 7 bases to trimming and J lost 4 bases; unmatched junction nucleotides: 16. Germline V lookup: CDR1 DFQATT, CDR2 SNEGSKA (reference sequence). The CDR3 reads CSGAIGTETAYEQYF. DNA of the CDR3: TGCAGTGGGGCTATAGGGACAGAAACCGCATACGAGCAGTACTTC.

This clone was observed a few times. The rearrangement links TRBV6-5 to TRBJ2-7; TRBD2 agrees at 8 bases. From germline, CDR1 is MNHEY and CDR2 SVGAGI. This CDR3 has 15 residues. The V gene end was trimmed by 2 bases and the J gene end by 4 bases; junction bases not matched to a gene: 7. CDR3 protein: CASSYEGTRGYEQYF. CDR3 bases: TGTGCCAGCAGTTACGAGGGGACTAGGGGGTACGAGCAGTACTTC.

This clone was seen a handful of times. V and J are TRBV7-3 and TRBJ2-3, with 8 bases aligning to TRBD1. Germline V gene data show CDR1 as SGHTA and CDR2 as FQGTGA. V was clipped by 9 bases and J by 2 bases; unmatched bases: 7. CDR3 size: 14 residues. The CDR3 region is CASIFQGATDTQYF. CDR3 DNA: TGTGCCAGTATCTTCCAGGGGGCCACAGATACGCAGTATTTT.

This clone is deemed medium-sized. The J gene is TRBJ2-3, the V gene TRBV7-9; 10 bases are shared with TRBD1. V gave up 3 bases and J gave up 2 bases; unmatched junction bases: 11. This CDR3 comprises 18 residues. In germline, CDR1 is SEHNR, CDR2 FQNEAQ (reference sequence). CDR3 residues: CASSFGTGATDFTDTQYF. CDR3 DNA: TGTGCCAGCAGCTTTGGGACAGGGGCCACTGACTTCACAGATACGCAGTATTTT.

This clone was counted only a few times. A much larger clone differs by one base, so this may be a read error. The CDR3 nucleotides are TGTGCCAGTGGTAGCGGGATGCACAATGAGCAGTTCTTC. Translation gives CASGSGMHNEQFF. The chain is built from TRBV19 and TRBJ2-1; 8 bases match TRBD2. This CDR3 has 13 residues. J lost 5 bases, V lost 8 bases, and 5 bases had no gene match. Germline V gene lookup returns CDR1 LNHDA and CDR2 SQIVND (reference sequence).

This clone was detected only a few times. The chain joins TRBV18 to TRBJ1-1, with D uncertain. This CDR3 region has 14 residues. Germline loops: CDR1 KGHSH, CDR2 LQKENI. The V end was cut by 0 bases, the J end by 1 base, with 6 bases between. The CDR3 is CASSPPPPNTEAFF. The DNA for the CDR3 is TGTGCCAGCTCACCACCGCCACCGAACACTGAAGCTTTCTTT.

This sequence joins TRBV5-5 and TRBJ1-5; D is possibly TRBD1 (6 bases). There are 16 residues in the CDR3. Between the trimmed V and J ends, which lost 2 bases and 6 bases, there was a span of 18 bases. CDR1 is SGHKS and CDR2 is YYEKEE in the germline V gene (reference sequence). In DNA, the CDR3 is TGTGCCAGCAGCTTTGGTAGGCCGGGGGGCCCTCAGCCCCAGCATTTT. As protein: CASSFGRPGGPQPQHF. Full variable domain (outside the CDR3, taken from reference TRBV5-5 and TRBJ1-5): DAGVTQSPTHLIKTRGQQVTLRCSPISGHKSVSWYQQVLGQGPQFIFQYYEKEERGRGNFPDRFSARQFPNYSSELNVNALLLGDSALYLCASSFGRPGGPQPQHFGDGTRLSIL.

A note on this clone: It may be a read error: a sequence one base away is much more abundant. This chain connects TRBV5-4 to TRBJ2-7, with TRBD1 as a possible D gene (6 bases). Trimming pared 1 base from V and 2 bases from J, leaving 13 bases between. Per the germline V gene, CDR1 is SGHNT and CDR2 is YYREEE (reference sequence). There are 15 residues in the CDR3. The chain's CDR3 is CASSLRDICPYEQYF. In DNA form, the CDR3 reads TGTGCCAGCAGCTTGAGGGACATCTGCCCCTACGAGCAGTACTTC.

This clone was observed a few times. CDR3 nucleotides: TGCAGTGCTAGAGATCACAGGAGCGTGTCCTACGAGCAGTACTTC. Translating it yields CSARDHRSVSYEQYF. The chain couples TRBV20-1 to TRBJ2-7; TRBD1 is a possible D gene (5 bases). The CDR3 is 15 amino acids. Germline CDR1 is DFQATT and CDR2 is SNEGSKA (reference sequence). The V and J ends lost 0 bases and 1 base respectively, with 13 bases between them.